This entry lists 5 T cell receptor beta chains sequenced from one sample in a study of T cells after posttransplantation cyclophosphamide. Profiling relied on immunoSEQ multiplex PCR, and the TCRdb table lists in-frame clones only, not all of them. Here the sample spans approximately 23,000 clones, 86% being singletons. The specimen sequenced was PBMCs. The receptors shown here come from an older woman with a blood cancer, CMV-positive, and with a related stem cell donor.

The table lists this clone with a count of one. The V gene is TRBV6-5, the J gene TRBJ1-2, with 9 bases fitting TRBD1. CDR3 length: 14 amino acids. J was trimmed by 9 bases and V by 6 bases; bases with no gene match: 11. In germline, CDR1 is MNHEY, CDR2 SVGAGI. The CDR3 DNA is TGTGCCAGCAGACTCGGGACAGGGAAAGTAAGCTACACCTTC. It encodes CASRLGTGKVSYTF.

The J gene is TRBJ2-2, the V gene TRBV18, with TRBD2 matching 9 bases. V gave up 0 bases and J gave up 1 base; unmatched junction bases: 3. Germline CDR1 and CDR2: KGHSH and LQKENI. The CDR3 covers 17 residues. As DNA, the CDR3 is TGTGCCAGCTCACCACCGACTAGCGGCTTGAACACCGGGGAGCTGTTTTTT. This translates into CASSPPTSGLNTGELFF.

The gene calls are TRBV18 and TRBJ2-5; 9 bases line up with TRBD1. This CDR3 is 16 amino acids long. The germline V gene has CDR1 KGHSH and CDR2 LQKENI. V shed 2 bases, J shed 0 bases, and the junction held 4 bases outside the gene matches. The CDR3 nucleotides are TGTGCCAGCTCACCAAGACAGGGGGGGAACCAAGAGACCCAGTACTTC. This codes for CASSPRQGGNQETQYF. Based on the CDR3 plus reference TRBV18 and TRBJ2-5, the full variable domain is NAGVMQNPRHLVRRRGQEARLRCSPMKGHSHVYWYRQLPEEGLKFMVYLQKENIIDESGMPKERFSAEFPKEGPSILRIQQVVRGDSAAYFCASSPRQGGNQETQYFGPGTRLLVL.

The gene calls are TRBV5-5 and TRBJ2-3; unclear D gene. Deletions cut 0 bases from V and 3 bases from J, with 14 bases between. The length of the CDR3 is 16 residues. Germline V lookup: CDR1 SGHKS, CDR2 YYEKEE (reference sequence). CDR3 region: CASSLGAYMGTDTQYF. The CDR3 DNA reads as TGTGCCAGCAGCTTGGGGGCATATATGGGTACAGATACGCAGTATTTT.

In this sample, this clone turned up once. The chain uses TRBV5-1 and TRBJ2-1, with TRBD1 matching over 7 bases. The junction had 7 bases not matched to a gene; V was cut back by 0 bases and J by 7 bases. The CDR3 runs to 15 residues. Germline CDR1 SGHRS, CDR2 YFSETQ. DNA of the CDR3: TGCGCCAGCAGCTTGGGACAGGGAAATGTGAATGAGCAGTTCTTC. Translating it yields CASSLGQGNVNEQFF.